These 21 T cell receptor beta chains came from one sample sequenced in a study of cytomegalovirus exposure and HLA in healthy donors. Method: immunoSEQ multiplex PCR; TCRdb's copy keeps in-frame clones and lacks some. The table records some 150,000 clones, around 83% of them present only once. The sequenced material came from PBMCs. The receptors here all came from a human donor in good health.

The chain uses TRBV7-9 and TRBJ1-1, with D perhaps matching TRBD1 (6 bases). The CDR3 is made up of 14 amino acids. V lost 7 bases and J lost 1, with 13 bases in between. The germline V gene encodes CDR1 SEHNR and CDR2 FQNEAQ (reference sequence). CDR3 nucleotide sequence: TGTGCCAGCACCGCTTCGGACAGGAACACTGAAGCTTTCTTT. Protein: CASTASDRNTEAFF.

The genes are TRBV7-6 and TRBJ1-1, with 7 bases aligning to TRBD1. The germline V gene encodes CDR1 SGHVS and CDR2 FNYEAQ. This CDR3 has 14 amino acids. Trimming removed 5 bases from V and 4 bases from J; junction bases left unmatched: 7. The CDR3 is CASSRDSWGTEAFF. In DNA, the CDR3 is TGTGCCAGCAGCCGGGACAGCTGGGGCACTGAAGCTTTCTTT. Together with reference TRBV7-6 and TRBJ1-1, the CDR3 gives the full variable domain: GAGVSQSPRYKVTKRGQDVALRCDPISGHVSLYWYRQALGQGPEFLTYFNYEAQQDKSGLPNDRFSAERPEGSISTLTIQRTEQRDSAMYRCASSRDSWGTEAFFGQGTRLTVV.

The V and J genes are TRBV5-4 and TRBJ2-1; 9 bases align to TRBD2. This CDR3 has 15 amino acids. Per germline, CDR1 SGHNT and CDR2 YYREEE (reference sequence). V trimming: 3 bases; J trimming: 2 bases; junction bases outside the gene matches: 3. CDR3 loop: CASSSGLAPYNEQFF. The CDR3, as DNA: TGTGCCAGCAGCTCCGGACTAGCGCCCTACAATGAGCAGTTCTTC.

The rearrangement links TRBV9 to TRBJ1-4; 12 bases are shared with TRBD1. After removal of 3 bases from V and 7 bases from J, the junction contained 13 bases not matched to a gene. Germline V gene lookup returns CDR1 SGDLS and CDR2 YYNGEE. The length of the CDR3 is 18 residues. The CDR3 spells CASSGGQGALVETEKLFF. CDR3 in DNA: TGTGCCAGCAGCGGGGGACAGGGGGCGCTTGTGGAAACTGAAAAACTGTTTTTT.

This clone was seen a handful of times. J is TRBJ1-1 and V is TRBV28, with D maybe TRBD1 (6 bases). Germline loops: CDR1 MDHEN, CDR2 SYDVKM. This CDR3 spans 15 amino acids. Trimming cost V 4 bases and J 6 bases, with 18 bases left between them. The CDR3 sequence is CASSSPGGARAEAFF. The CDR3 nucleotides read TGTGCCAGCAGTTCCCCGGGGGGGGCTAGAGCTGAAGCTTTCTTT.

The chain joins TRBV4-3 to TRBJ2-2; the match to TRBD2 covers 8 bases. The length of the CDR3 is 16 residues. With 1 base clipped from V and 5 bases from J, the junction kept 6 bases outside the gene matches. Germline V lookup: CDR1 LGHNA, CDR2 YSLEER. The CDR3, as DNA: TGCGCCAGCAGCCAAGTCGAGCGGGGGCGAACCGGGGAGCTGTTTTTT. Translated, it gives CASSQVERGRTGELFF.

J is TRBJ1-1 and V is TRBV28; the D is unclear. This CDR3 contains 13 residues. V lost 3 bases, J lost 11 bases, and 16 bases lay in between. Germline assignment: CDR1 MDHEN and CDR2 SYDVKM. The CDR3: CASSLRRVELAFF. CDR3 in DNA: TGTGCCAGCAGTTTGAGGAGGGTCGAGTTGGCTTTCTTT. Together with reference TRBV28 and TRBJ1-1, the CDR3 gives the full variable domain: DVKVTQSSRYLVKRTGEKVFLECVQDMDHENMFWYRQDPGLGLRLIYFSYDVKMKEKGDIPEGYSVSREKKERFSLILESASTNQTSMYLCASSLRRVELAFFGQGTRLTVV.

This clone was observed a handful of times. This chain joins TRBV7-9 and TRBJ1-5; the D is unclear. V lost 5 bases and J lost 0, with 11 bases in between. Germline values: CDR1 SEHNR, CDR2 FQNEAQ (reference sequence). The CDR3 length is 15 residues. The DNA of the CDR3 is TGTGCCAGCAGCCCCGGAGATACTAGCAATCAGCCCCAGCATTTT. It encodes CASSPGDTSNQPQHF.

The chain employs TRBV7-2 and TRBJ2-7; a weak D match, TRBD2 (6 bases). There are 16 residues in the CDR3. CDR1 SGHTA and CDR2 FQGNSA come from the germline V gene. V was shortened by 1 base and J by 0 bases, with 13 bases between the two germline ends. As DNA, the CDR3 is TGTGCCAGCAGCTTAGTGGCGGGGAGCTACTCCTACGAGCAGTACTTC. This codes for CASSLVAGSYSYEQYF. Full variable domain (missing parts from reference TRBV7-2 and TRBJ2-7): GAGVSQSPSNKVTEKGKDVELRCDPISGHTALYWYRQSLGQGLEFLIYFQGNSAPDKSGLPSDRFSAERTGGSVSTLTIQRTQQEDSAVYLCASSLVAGSYSYEQYFGPGTRLTVT.

V and J are TRBV28 and TRBJ2-7; 7 bases agree with TRBD1. V lost 7 bases to trimming and J lost 5 bases; unmatched junction nucleotides: 11. This CDR3 region has 14 residues. Germline V CDR1 and CDR2: MDHEN, SYDVKM. The CDR3 protein is CASNENRGGDEQYF. DNA for the CDR3: TGTGCCAGCAACGAAAACAGGGGCGGCGACGAGCAGTACTTC. The variable domain in full, completed from reference TRBV28 and TRBJ2-7, reads DVKVTQSSRYLVKRTGEKVFLECVQDMDHENMFWYRQDPGLGLRLIYFSYDVKMKEKGDIPEGYSVSREKKERFSLILESASTNQTSMYLCASNENRGGDEQYFGPGTRLTVT.

This clone has a single count. The chain employs TRBV4-1 and TRBJ2-5; 13 bases are a match to TRBD2. With V trimmed by 3 bases and J by 2 bases, 9 bases remained unmatched. Germline lookup yields CDR1 MGHRA and CDR2 YSYEKL. The CDR3 length is 18 residues. The CDR3 DNA reads as TGCGCCAGCAGCCACGTTGGACTAGCGGGGGAGAATCAAGAGACCCAGTACTTC. Its protein is CASSHVGLAGENQETQYF.

The J gene is TRBJ2-3, the V gene TRBV5-5, with TRBD2 as a possible D gene (6 bases). CDR1 and CDR2 (germline): SGHKS, YYEKEE (reference sequence). The CDR3 extends over 16 amino acids. V shed 1 base and J shed 2 bases, with 14 bases lying between them. The CDR3 bases are TGTGCCAGCAGCTTGTCTGCGGGGATCGTCACAGATACGCAGTATTTT. Translation: CASSLSAGIVTDTQYF.

The V and J genes are TRBV6-5 and TRBJ2-1, with 7 nucleotides matching TRBD1. The CDR3 spans 11 residues. Germline CDR1 reads MNHEY; CDR2 reads SVGAGI. V lost 7 bases and J lost 10; bases outside the gene matches: 4. Written as DNA, the CDR3 is TGTGCCAGCACTCGAGGGGGCGAGCAGTTCTTC. Translation: CASTRGGEQFF.

This chain connects TRBV19 to TRBJ1-1; D remains unclear. CDR3 length: 14 amino acids. Trimming pared 4 bases from V and 0 bases from J, leaving 9 bases between. From germline, CDR1 is LNHDA and CDR2 SQIVND (reference sequence). The DNA for the CDR3 is TGTGCCAGTAGTACGACTGCTATGAACACTGAAGCTTTCTTT. This gives the protein CASSTTAMNTEAFF.

The chain is built from TRBV27 and TRBJ1-3, with TRBD1 identical over 8 bases. Losses at the gene ends were 5 bases for V and 0 bases for J; bases not matched to a gene: 3. The CDR3 length is 15 residues. Germline V gene data show CDR1 as MNHEY and CDR2 as SMNVEV (reference sequence). CDR3 residues: CASSRQGSSGNTIYF. The CDR3 region has the DNA TGTGCCAGCAGTAGACAGGGGAGCTCTGGAAACACCATATATTTT.

Worth noting for this clone: The sample holds other DNA sequences that translate to the same CDR3. CDR3 DNA: TGCAGTGCTAGTCGGAACACTGAAGCTTTCTTT. Its protein is CSASRNTEAFF. The rearrangement links TRBV20-1 to TRBJ1-1; D is uncertain. V lost 3 bases to trimming and J lost 1 base, with 3 bases between them. CDR1 and CDR2 (germline): DFQATT, SNEGSKA (reference sequence). This CDR3 comprises 11 residues.

This chain joins TRBV9 and TRBJ2-1, with 9 bases that match TRBD1. Trimming at V came to 3 bases and at J to 7 bases, leaving 2 bases not matched to a gene. Germline V gives CDR1 SGDLS, CDR2 YYNGEE. CDR3 size: 13 residues. This CDR3 reads CASSGGQGNEQFF. The CDR3 DNA is TGTGCCAGCAGCGGAGGACAGGGGAATGAGCAGTTCTTC.

In nucleotides, the CDR3 is TGTGCCAGCAGTGAAAGGGGGAGGGGGTATAGCAATCAGCCCCAGCATTTT. This gives the protein CASSERGRGYSNQPQHF. The chain has TRBV2 and TRBJ1-5; D possibly corresponds to TRBD1 (6 bases). This CDR3 contains 17 residues. From germline, CDR1 is SNHLY and CDR2 FYNNEI. V shed 2 bases and J shed 0 bases, with 14 bases lying between them.

This clone was observed a handful of times. The chain joins TRBV4-3 to TRBJ2-1; 9 bases line up with TRBD1. The CDR3 contains 19 residues. V was clipped by 1 base and J by 0 bases; unmatched bases: 10. Germline V gene data show CDR1 as LGHNA and CDR2 as YSLEER. CDR3 coding DNA: TGCGCCAGCAGCCAAGTGCGGACAGGGGTAAAGAGCTCCTACAATGAGCAGTTCTTC. Translating it yields CASSQVRTGVKSSYNEQFF.

The V call is TRBV9, the J call TRBJ2-5; D is perhaps TRBD1 (6 bases). V lost 0 bases, J lost 3 bases, and 9 bases lay in between. Germline CDR1 SGDLS, CDR2 YYNGEE. This CDR3 comprises 14 residues. The CDR3 sequence is CASSVDNREETQYF. DNA for the CDR3: TGTGCCAGCAGCGTAGACAACAGGGAAGAGACCCAGTACTTC.

The chain's CDR3 is CASSSADLGLAGGNEQYF. CDR3 DNA: TGTGCCAGCAGCTCAGCTGATTTGGGACTAGCGGGGGGGAACGAGCAGTACTTC. V and J are TRBV7-8 and TRBJ2-7; 16 bases agree with TRBD2. After removal of 4 bases from V and 5 bases from J, the junction contained 11 bases not matched to a gene. The germline V gene encodes CDR1 SGHVS and CDR2 FQNEAQ. The length of the CDR3 is 18 residues.